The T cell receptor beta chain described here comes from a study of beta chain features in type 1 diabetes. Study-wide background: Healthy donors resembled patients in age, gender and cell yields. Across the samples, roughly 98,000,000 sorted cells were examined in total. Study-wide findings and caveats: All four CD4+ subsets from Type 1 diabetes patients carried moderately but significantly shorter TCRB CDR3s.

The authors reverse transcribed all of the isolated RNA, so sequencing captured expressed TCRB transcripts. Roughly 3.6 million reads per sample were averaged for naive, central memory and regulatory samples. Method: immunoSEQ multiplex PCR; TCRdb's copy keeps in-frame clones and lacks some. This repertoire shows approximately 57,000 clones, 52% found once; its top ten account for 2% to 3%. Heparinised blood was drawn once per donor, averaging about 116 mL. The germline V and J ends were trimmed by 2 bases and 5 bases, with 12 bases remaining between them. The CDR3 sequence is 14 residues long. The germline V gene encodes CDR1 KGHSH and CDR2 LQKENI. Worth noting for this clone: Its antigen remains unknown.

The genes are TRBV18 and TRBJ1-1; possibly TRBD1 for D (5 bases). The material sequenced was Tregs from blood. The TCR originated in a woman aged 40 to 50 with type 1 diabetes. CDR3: CASSPAGMYTEAFF. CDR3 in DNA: TGTGCCAGCTCACCAGCAGGGATGTATACTGAAGCTTTCTTT.